This T cell receptor (beta chain) was sequenced during a study of response to subunit inactivated influenza vaccine. Study-wide results and caveats: Authors suggested seasonal influenza vaccinations each recruit few new T cells.

Trimming stripped 4 bases from V and 1 base from J, with 15 bases between. The CDR3 is 16 residues long. Germline assignment: CDR1 SGHDN and CDR2 FVKESK. This clonotype was observed a handful of times. Its matching antigen is unknown. TCRdb re-analysed the RT-PCR reads in MiXCR, keeping a single row per CDR3 protein. The data hold around 530,000 distinct CDR3 sequences, with about 10% observed a single time. This rearrangement joins TRBV14 to TRBJ2-3; a possible D gene is TRBD1 (5 bases). The source of this sequence is a man between 50 and 59 years old who received an inactivated influenza vaccine. This specimen consisted of PBMCs from blood, obtained on the day of vaccination. CDR3 coding DNA: TGTGCCAGCAGCCGGCTCGACAGAGGTGGCACAGATACGCAGTATTTT. This translates into CASSRLDRGGTDTQYF.